This TCR beta chain is drawn from a study of blood T cell repertoires in COVID-19. The germline CDR1 and CDR2 sequences are SGHTA and FQGNSA. The CDR3 is 14 amino acids. The V and J ends lost 3 bases and 10 bases, in that order; junction bases with no gene match: 3. TCRdb's copy holds only in-frame clones and misses some; the assay was immunoSEQ multiplex PCR. This repertoire shows around 100,000 clones, 86% found once; its top ten account for around 4.5%. The clonotype comes from a man aged 40-55 years with acute or convalescent COVID-19. J is TRBJ2-1 and V is TRBV7-2; 13 nucleotides agree with TRBD2. Material: peripheral blood. The CDR3 region has the DNA TGTGCCAGCAGCTTTGGACTAGCGGGAGACGAGCAGTTCTTC. Translation: CASSFGLAGDEQFF.